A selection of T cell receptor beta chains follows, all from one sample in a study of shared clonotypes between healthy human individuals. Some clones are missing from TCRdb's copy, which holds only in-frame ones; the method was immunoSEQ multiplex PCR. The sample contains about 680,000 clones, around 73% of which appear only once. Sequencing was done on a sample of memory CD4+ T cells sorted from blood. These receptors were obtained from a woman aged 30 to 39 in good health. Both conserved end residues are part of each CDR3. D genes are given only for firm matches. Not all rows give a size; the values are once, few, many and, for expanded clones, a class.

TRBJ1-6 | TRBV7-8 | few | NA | TGTGCCAGCAGCCCCTACAGCCGTCGGGATTCACCCCTCCACTTT | CASSPYSRRDSPLHF
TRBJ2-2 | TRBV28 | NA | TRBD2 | TGTGCCAGCAGTCGACTAGCGGGAGTTCTCACCGGGGAGCTGTTTTTT | CASSRLAGVLTGELFF
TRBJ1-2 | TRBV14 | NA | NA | TGTGCCAGCAGCCAAGCAGCAGGAGCTAACTATGGCTACACCTTC | CASSQAAGANYGYTF
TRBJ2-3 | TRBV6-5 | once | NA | TGTGCCAGCAGTCGACGGAGCACAGATACGCAGTATTTT | CASSRRSTDTQYF
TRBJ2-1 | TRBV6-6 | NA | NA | TGTGCCAGCAGTTACAGGGGTCACGCGGATGAGCAGTTCTTC | CASSYRGHADEQFF
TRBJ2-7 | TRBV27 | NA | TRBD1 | TGTGCCAGCAGTTTCATCGGGACAGGGACCTACGAGCAGTACTTC | CASSFIGTGTYEQYF
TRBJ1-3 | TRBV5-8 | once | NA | TGTGCCAGCAGCCCTTGGGGGTTGAGCTCTGGAAACACCATATATTTT | CASSPWGLSSGNTIYF
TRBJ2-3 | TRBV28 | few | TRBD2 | TGTGCCAGCAGTACAAGCGGGAGGGCCGGTGATACGCAGTATTTT | CASSTSGRAGDTQYF
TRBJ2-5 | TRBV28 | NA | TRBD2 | TGTGCCAGCAGGGTACTGGGGAGGGCCCTCCGGGAGACCCAGTACTTC | CASRVLGRALRETQYF
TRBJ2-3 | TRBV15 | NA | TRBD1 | TGTGCCACCAGCAGAGGAATAGACAGGGCCGGCACAGATACGCAGTATTTT | CATSRGIDRAGTDTQYF
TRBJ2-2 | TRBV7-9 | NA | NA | TGTGCCAGCAGCTTATCAACAGGGACCGGGGAGCTGTTTTTT | CASSLSTGTGELFF
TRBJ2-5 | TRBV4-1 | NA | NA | TGCGCCAGCAGCCAAGCCCCCGGGGGCCAGGGGACCCAGTACTTC | CASSQAPGGQGTQYF
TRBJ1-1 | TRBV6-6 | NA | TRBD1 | TGTGCCAGCAGTTACCTGGGACAGGGGCGCACTGAAGCTTTCTTT | CASSYLGQGRTEAFF
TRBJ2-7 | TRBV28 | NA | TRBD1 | TGTGCCAGCAGTCAACACGGGACAGGCACTAATGAGCAGTACTTC | CASSQHGTGTNEQYF
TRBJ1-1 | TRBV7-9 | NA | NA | TGTGCCAGCAGCTACAGTGGAGGGCCGAACACTGAAGCTTTCTTT | CASSYSGGPNTEAFF
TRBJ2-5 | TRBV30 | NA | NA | TGTGCCTGGACGACCCAACAAGAGACCCAGTACTTC | CAWTTQQETQYF
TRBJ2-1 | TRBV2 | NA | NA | TGTGCCAGCAGTGAATACGGCGAACCCTTCAATGAGCAGTTCTTC | CASSEYGEPFNEQFF
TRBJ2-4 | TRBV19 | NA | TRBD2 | TGTGCCAGTAGTGGAAGAACTAGCGGGAGGTCAAACATTCAGTACTTC | CASSGRTSGRSNIQYF
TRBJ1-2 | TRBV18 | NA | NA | TGTGCCAGCTCAACGTCTAGGGACGGGAGCTATGGCTACACCTTC | CASSTSRDGSYGYTF
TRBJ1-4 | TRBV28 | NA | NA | TGTGCCAGCAGTTTAGATGAAAAACTGTTTTTT | CASSLDEKLFF
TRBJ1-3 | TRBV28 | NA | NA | TGTGCCAGCAGTCCGGGGGGAAACACCATATATTTT | CASSPGGNTIYF
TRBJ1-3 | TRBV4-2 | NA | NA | TGTGCCAGCAGCCTTCGACTCCTTAGCGACACCATATATTTT | CASSLRLLSDTIYF
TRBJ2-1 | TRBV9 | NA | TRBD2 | TGTGCCAGCAGCGGATACCGGGGACTAGTATACGGCAATGAGCAGTTCTTC | CASSGYRGLVYGNEQFF
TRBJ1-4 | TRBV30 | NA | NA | TGTGCCTGGAGTCGACAAATTGCAACTAATGAAAAACTGTTTTTT | CAWSRQIATNEKLFF
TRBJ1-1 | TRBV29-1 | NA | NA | TGCAGCGTTGCTGACGGGGGCACTGAAGCTTTCTTT | CSVADGGTEAFF
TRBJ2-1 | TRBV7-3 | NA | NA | TGTGCCAGCAGCTACGTGGCGGATTCCTACAATGAGCAGTTCTTC | CASSYVADSYNEQFF
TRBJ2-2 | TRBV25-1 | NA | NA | TGTGCCAGCAGTGTATGGGGGGCCGGGGAGCTGTTTTTT | CASSVWGAGELFF
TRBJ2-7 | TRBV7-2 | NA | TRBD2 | TGTGCCAGCAATCCTAGCGGCTCCTACGAGCAGTACTTC | CASNPSGSYEQYF
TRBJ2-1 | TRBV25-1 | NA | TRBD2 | TGTGCCAGCAGTGAAGGCGGGAGACCCTACAATGAGCAGTTCTTC | CASSEGGRPYNEQFF
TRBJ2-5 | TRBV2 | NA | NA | TGTGCCAGCAGTATGACTAGAAAAGAGACCCAGTACTTC | CASSMTRKETQYF
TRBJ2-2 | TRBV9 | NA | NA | TGTGCCAGCAGCCCTAGACCGGGGGTCGACACCGGGGAGCTGTTTTTT | CASSPRPGVDTGELFF
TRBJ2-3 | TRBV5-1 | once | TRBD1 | TGCGCCAGCAGGGTAACCGGGACAGCCGGGTTTGCAGATACGCAGTATTTT | CASRVTGTAGFADTQYF
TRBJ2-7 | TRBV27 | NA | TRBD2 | TGTGCCAGCAGTTCGCTTGAGAGGGGGGGGAGAGCGGGAGTTACCGAGCAGTACTTC | CASSSLERGGRAGVTEQYF
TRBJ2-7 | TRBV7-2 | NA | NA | TGTGCCAGCAGCCCATATGAGCCGGGTCACACATTCTTC | CASSPYEPGHTFF
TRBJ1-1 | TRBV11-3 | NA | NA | TGTGCCAGCAGCTTAGGGACGGGAAAAAAGCCAATGTTCACTGAAGCTTTCTTT | CASSLGTGKKPMFTEAFF
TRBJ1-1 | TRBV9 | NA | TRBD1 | TGTGCCAGCAGCGTAGTAGGGACAGGGGGCGCCGGGGACACTGAAGCTTTCTTT | CASSVVGTGGAGDTEAFF
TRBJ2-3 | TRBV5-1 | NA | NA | TGCGCCAGCAGCCCTGGACGTCCCGTGCGTTTGGCAGATACGCAGTATTTT | CASSPGRPVRLADTQYF
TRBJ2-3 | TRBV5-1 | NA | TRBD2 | TGCGCCAGCAGCAGCGGGACTAGCGGGATCACAGATACGCAGTATTTT | CASSSGTSGITDTQYF
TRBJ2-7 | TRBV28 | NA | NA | TGTGCCAGCAGCAACTTGATCGGGGGGCGCAATTTCGAGCAGTACTTC | CASSNLIGGRNFEQYF
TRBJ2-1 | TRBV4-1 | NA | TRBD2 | TGCGCCAGCAGCCAAGATCAGTCTAGCGGGAGGAATGAGCAGTTCTTC | CASSQDQSSGRNEQFF
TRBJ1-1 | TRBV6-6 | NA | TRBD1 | TGTGCCAGCAGGCCGGGACAGGGAAGGGATACTGAAGCTTTCTTT | CASRPGQGRDTEAFF
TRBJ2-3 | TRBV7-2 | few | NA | TGTGCCAGCAGCCGAGAGGCCAGCGGTCCCACAGATACGCAGTATTTT | CASSREASGPTDTQYF
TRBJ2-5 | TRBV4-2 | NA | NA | TGTGCCAGCAGCCAAGTAGCCTCCACTACCGGATACCAAGAGACCCAGTACTTC | CASSQVASTTGYQETQYF
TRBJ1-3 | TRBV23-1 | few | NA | TGCGCCAGCGGTTTGGGCAGATCCGGAAACACCATATATTTT | CASGLGRSGNTIYF
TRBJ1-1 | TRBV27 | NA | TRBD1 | TGTGCCAGCAGTCCACGGACAGGGCTTCCTTTCTTT | CASSPRTGLPFF
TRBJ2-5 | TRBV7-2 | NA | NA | TGTGCCAGCAGCCTCATAGAGATCCGAACAGGCCTTGGATATGGGACCCAGTACTTC | CASSLIEIRTGLGYGTQYF
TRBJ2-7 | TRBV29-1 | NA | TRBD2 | TGCAGCGTTGTTCTCTCTAGCGGGACGTACGAGCAGTACTTC | CSVVLSSGTYEQYF
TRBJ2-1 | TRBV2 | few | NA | TGTGCCAGCAGTAAATACAATGAGCAGTTCTTC | CASSKYNEQFF
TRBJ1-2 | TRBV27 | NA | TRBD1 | TGTGCCAGCAGTGGATGGGGACAGAGTAACTATGGCTACACCTTC | CASSGWGQSNYGYTF
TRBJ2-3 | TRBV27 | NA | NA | TGTGCCAGCAGTCCCGGGTGGGATACGCAGTATTTT | CASSPGWDTQYF
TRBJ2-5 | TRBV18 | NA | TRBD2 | TGTGCCAGCTCAACGCAGCGGGAGGGCAAGAGGGCCCAGTACTTC | CASSTQREGKRAQYF